Below, 4 T cell receptor beta chains from the same sample are listed, as sequenced in a study of cytomegalovirus exposure and HLA in healthy donors. TCRdb's copy holds only in-frame clones and misses some; the assay was immunoSEQ multiplex PCR. This table has roughly 350,000 clones, 86% appearing once. Sample: PBMCs. The receptors come from a woman under 30 in good health and CMV-seronegative.

The rearrangement joins TRBV15 to TRBJ2-7, with TRBD1 identical over 7 bases. Germline V gives CDR1 LNHNV, CDR2 YYDKDF (reference sequence). The trim removed 0 bases at V and 3 bases at J, leaving 11 bases unmatched. CDR3 length: 17 amino acids. The CDR3 sequence is CATSRDPLAGGIYEQYF. CDR3 nucleotides: TGTGCCACCAGCAGAGATCCTCTGGCAGGGGGAATCTACGAGCAGTACTTC.

The CDR3: CATRGGDFNNQPQHF. The CDR3 DNA follows: TGTGCCACCAGGGGAGGGGATTTTAACAATCAGCCCCAGCATTTT. This chain joins TRBV15 and TRBJ1-5; D possibly corresponds to TRBD1 (5 bases). Germline V gene sequence: CDR1 LNHNV, CDR2 YYDKDF (reference sequence). Trimming took 6 bases from V and 3 from J, leaving 15 bases between them. The CDR3 runs 15 residues.

This clone was seen repeatedly, ten times or more. V gene TRBV9 combines with J gene TRBJ2-5; TRBD2 matches at 7 bases. The CDR3 is 15 residues long. The germline gives CDR1 SGDLS, CDR2 YYNGEE. J lost 3 bases, V lost 1 base, and 6 bases had no gene match. The CDR3 region is CASSVLPGREETQYF. The CDR3 nucleotides read TGTGCCAGCAGCGTACTTCCAGGGAGGGAAGAGACCCAGTACTTC.

For this clone: This sample includes further DNA sequences coding for the same CDR3. The gene calls are TRBV18 and TRBJ2-7; 9 nucleotides match TRBD1. Germline V gene data show CDR1 as KGHSH and CDR2 as LQKENI. V gave up 4 bases and J gave up 0 bases; unmatched junction bases: 1. The CDR3 is 14 amino acids. Here the CDR3 DNA reads TGTGCCAGCTCACGGGACAGGGCCTCCTACGAGCAGTACTTC. Residues: CASSRDRASYEQYF.